This T cell receptor (beta chain) emerged from a study of T-cell reconstitution after alpha-beta-depleted transplantation in children. Germline V gives CDR1 SGHRS, CDR2 YFSETQ. CDR3 length equals 14 residues. V shed 5 bases and J shed 5 bases, with 14 bases lying between them. Preparing the TCRbeta library involved the use of unique molecular identifiers. Each CDR3 protein is one row after TCRdb ran MiXCR on the PCR reads. The repertoire includes some 500,000 distinct CDR3 sequences, about 18% of them detected once, and more than 2.5% sits in the top ten. This clonotype appeared a few times. Material: PBMCs from the stem cell graft donor, obtained from the stem cell graft. The TCR originated in a human donor who donated a stem cell graft to a child with acute lymphoblastic leukemia. The rearrangement links TRBV5-1 to TRBJ2-1, with D possibly TRBD1 on 6 matching bases. CDR3 sequence (DNA): TGCGCCAGCAGGAAGACAGGACAAGACAATGAGCAGTTCTTC. Translating gives CASRKTGQDNEQFF.